This T cell receptor beta chain originates from a study of blood T cell repertoires in COVID-19. Measured with immunoSEQ multiplex PCR; TCRdb has only the in-frame clones, and not every one. This sample has some 200,000 clones, with roughly 82% found just once. Germline V gene lookup returns CDR1 SGDLS and CDR2 YYNGEE. Trimming at V came to 0 bases and at J to 7 bases, leaving 9 bases not matched to a gene. The CDR3 runs 17 residues. Sequenced sample: peripheral blood. The clonotype originates from a woman aged 40 to 55 who had recovered from COVID-19. J is TRBJ2-3 and V is TRBV9, with 12 bases that match TRBD1. DNA of the CDR3: TGTGCCAGCAGCGTAGCTCCCGGGACAGGGGGCATAAATACGCAGTATTTT. Translated: CASSVAPGTGGINTQYF.